This T cell receptor beta chain was found in a study of T cells in Graves' hyperthyroidism and ophthalmopathy. Points from the study as a whole: Researchers report that a 13 V-J model separated ophthalmopathy from stable hyperthyroidism.

Researchers took RNA transcripts and amplified the TCR beta CDR3 regions from them. The HTBI set primed first-round TCR CDR3 RT-PCR. One entry per CDR3 protein, called by TCRdb with MiXCR from the multiplex PCR reads. The data show over 500,000 distinct CDR3 sequences, about 16% seen once. V dropped 6 bases and J dropped 5 bases, with 8 bases sitting between them. Looked up from germline, CDR1 is MDHEN and CDR2 is SYDVKM. The length of the CDR3 is 12 residues. This clonotype occurred many times. What it binds is unknown. The genes are TRBV28 and TRBJ1-5; D not resolved. Sequencing input: blood. This TCR derives from a woman in her thirties with Graves' ophthalmopathy. The CDR3 region is CASRVEDQPQHF. In DNA form, the CDR3 reads TGTGCCAGCAGGGTGGAGGATCAGCCCCAGCATTTT.